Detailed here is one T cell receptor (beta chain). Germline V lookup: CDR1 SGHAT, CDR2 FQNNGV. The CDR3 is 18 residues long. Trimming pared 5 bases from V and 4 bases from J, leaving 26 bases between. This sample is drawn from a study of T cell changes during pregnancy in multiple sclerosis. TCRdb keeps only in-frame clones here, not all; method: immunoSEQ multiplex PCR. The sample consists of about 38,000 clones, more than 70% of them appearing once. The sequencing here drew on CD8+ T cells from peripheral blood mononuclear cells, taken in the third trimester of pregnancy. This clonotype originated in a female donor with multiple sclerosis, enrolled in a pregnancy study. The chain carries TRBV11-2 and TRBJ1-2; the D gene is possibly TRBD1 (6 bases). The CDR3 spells CASSPWSGRGHLSYGYTF. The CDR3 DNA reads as TGTGCCAGCAGCCCCTGGTCGGGCAGGGGACATCTTAGCTATGGCTACACCTTC.